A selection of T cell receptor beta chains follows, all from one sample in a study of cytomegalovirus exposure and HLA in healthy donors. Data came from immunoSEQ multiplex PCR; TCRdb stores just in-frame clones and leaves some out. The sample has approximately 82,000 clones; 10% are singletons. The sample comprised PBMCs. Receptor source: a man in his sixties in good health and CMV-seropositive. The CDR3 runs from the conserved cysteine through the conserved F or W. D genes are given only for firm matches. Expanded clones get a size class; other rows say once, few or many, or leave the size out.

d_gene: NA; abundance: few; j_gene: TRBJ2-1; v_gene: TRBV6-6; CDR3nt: TGTGCCAGCAGTTACCCCGGGGAGCAGTTCTTC; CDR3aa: CASSYPGEQFF
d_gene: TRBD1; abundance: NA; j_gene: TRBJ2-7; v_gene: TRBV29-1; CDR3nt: TGCAGCGTTGAAGAATTTGGGGACAGGGGTGAGCAGTACTTC; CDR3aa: CSVEEFGDRGEQYF
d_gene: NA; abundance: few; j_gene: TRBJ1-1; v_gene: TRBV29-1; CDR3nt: TGCAGCGTTGACCGACCGGAGGGAGCTGAAGCTTTCTTT; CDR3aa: CSVDRPEGAEAFF
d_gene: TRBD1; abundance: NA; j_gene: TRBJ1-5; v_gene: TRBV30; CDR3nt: TGTGCCTGGAGGGGGACAGGTAATCAGCCCCAGCATTTT; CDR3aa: CAWRGTGNQPQHF
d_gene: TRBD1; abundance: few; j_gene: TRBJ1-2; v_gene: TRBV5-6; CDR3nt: TGTGCCAGCAGCGTCCCTAGGACAGGTGGCCCCTATGGCTACACCTTC; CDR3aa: CASSVPRTGGPYGYTF
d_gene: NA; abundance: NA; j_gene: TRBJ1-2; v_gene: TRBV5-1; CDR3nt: TGCGCCAGCAGCTTGGACAGGGTGGAAGGCTATGGCTACACCTTC; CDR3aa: CASSLDRVEGYGYTF
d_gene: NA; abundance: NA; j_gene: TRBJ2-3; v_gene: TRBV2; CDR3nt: TGTGCCAGCAGAACAAATGTAGCTGATACGCAGTATTTT; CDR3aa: CASRTNVADTQYF
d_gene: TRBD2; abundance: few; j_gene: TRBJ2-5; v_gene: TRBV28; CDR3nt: TGTGCCAGCACTCAAGCGGGGGGACGGCAAGAGACCCAGTACTTC; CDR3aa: CASTQAGGRQETQYF
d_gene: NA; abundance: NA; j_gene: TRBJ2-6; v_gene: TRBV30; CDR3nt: TGTGCCTGGTTGGCGGGGCGAAGCTCTGGGGCCAACGTCCTGACTTTC; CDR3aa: CAWLAGRSSGANVLTF
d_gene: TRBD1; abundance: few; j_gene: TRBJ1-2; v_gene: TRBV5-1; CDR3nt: TGCGCCAGCAGTCCTCAGACAGGGTCGAGTGGCTACACCTTC; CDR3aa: CASSPQTGSSGYTF
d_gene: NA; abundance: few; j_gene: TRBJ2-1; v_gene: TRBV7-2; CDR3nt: TGTGCCAGCATCCCCTTATCGTACAATGAGCAGTTCTTC; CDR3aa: CASIPLSYNEQFF
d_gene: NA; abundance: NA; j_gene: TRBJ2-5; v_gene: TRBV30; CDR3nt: TGTGCCTGGAGTGAAGGAGGGGCCCGACAAGAGACCCAGTACTTC; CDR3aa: CAWSEGGARQETQYF
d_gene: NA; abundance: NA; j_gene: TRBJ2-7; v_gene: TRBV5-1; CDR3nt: TGCGCCAGCAGCTTTGGGGGCGGGAGAACTGACTCCTACGAGCAGTACTTC; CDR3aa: CASSFGGGRTDSYEQYF
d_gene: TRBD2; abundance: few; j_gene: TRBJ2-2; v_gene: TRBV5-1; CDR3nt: TGCGCCAGCAGCTCTGGACTAGCGGGGTACACCGGGGAGCTGTTTTTT; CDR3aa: CASSSGLAGYTGELFF
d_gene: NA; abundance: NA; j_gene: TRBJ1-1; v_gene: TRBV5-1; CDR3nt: TGCGCCAGCAGCTTGGACGGTTCGCTCACTGAAGCTTTCTTT; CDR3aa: CASSLDGSLTEAFF
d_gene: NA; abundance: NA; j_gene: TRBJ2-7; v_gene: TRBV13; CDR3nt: TGTGCCAGCAGATCCAGGACAGAGCACTACGAGCAGTACTTC; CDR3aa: CASRSRTEHYEQYF
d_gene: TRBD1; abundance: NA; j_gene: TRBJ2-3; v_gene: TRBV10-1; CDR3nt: TGCGCCAGCCGGGACAGGGTCACAGATACGCAGTATTTT; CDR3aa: CASRDRVTDTQYF
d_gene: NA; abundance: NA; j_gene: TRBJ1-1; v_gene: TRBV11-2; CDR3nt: TGTGCCAGCAGCTTATCAGGTCGAACTGAAGCTTTCTTT; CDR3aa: CASSLSGRTEAFF
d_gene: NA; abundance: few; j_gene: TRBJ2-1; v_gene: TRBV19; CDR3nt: TGTGCCAGTAGTATGGGTCGAGCAGGGAACAATGAGCAGTTCTTC; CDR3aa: CASSMGRAGNNEQFF
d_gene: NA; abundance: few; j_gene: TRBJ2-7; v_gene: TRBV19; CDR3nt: TGTGCCAGTAGTGCGACAGCTTCCTCCTACGAGCAGTACTTC; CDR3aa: CASSATASSYEQYF
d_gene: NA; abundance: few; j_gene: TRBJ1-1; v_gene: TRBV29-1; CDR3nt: TGCAGCGTTGAAGTTTTTGGGAGACCGAACACTGAAGCTTTCTTT; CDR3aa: CSVEVFGRPNTEAFF
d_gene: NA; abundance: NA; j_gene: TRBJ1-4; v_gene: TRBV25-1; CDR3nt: TGTGCCAGCAGCCACCGGACACCAACTAATGAAAAACTGTTTTTT; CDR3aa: CASSHRTPTNEKLFF
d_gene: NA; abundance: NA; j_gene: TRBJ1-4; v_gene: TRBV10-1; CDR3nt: TGCGCCAGCAGTGACGGAACTAATGAACGACTGTTTTTT; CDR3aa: CASSDGTNERLFF
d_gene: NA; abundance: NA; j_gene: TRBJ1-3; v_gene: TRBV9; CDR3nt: TGTGCCAGCAGCACCTCTACTGGAAACACCATATATTTT; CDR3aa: CASSTSTGNTIYF
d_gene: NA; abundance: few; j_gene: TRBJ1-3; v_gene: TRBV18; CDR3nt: TGTGCCAGCTCACCAGGGACACCTCGTTCTGGAAACACCATATATTTT; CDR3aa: CASSPGTPRSGNTIYF
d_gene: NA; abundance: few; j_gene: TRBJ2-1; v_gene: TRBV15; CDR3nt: TGTGCCACCACCCCCACGGGAGAAGGGTACAATGAGCAGTTCTTC; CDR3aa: CATTPTGEGYNEQFF
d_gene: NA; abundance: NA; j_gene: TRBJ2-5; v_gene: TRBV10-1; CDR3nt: TGCGCCAGCAGTCGCGGCGAGACCCAGTACTTC; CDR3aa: CASSRGETQYF
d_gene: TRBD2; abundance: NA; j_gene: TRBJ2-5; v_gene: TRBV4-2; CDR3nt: TGTGCCAGCAGCAAAGATCCCGCGGGGGGCCAAGAGACCCAGTACTTC; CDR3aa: CASSKDPAGGQETQYF
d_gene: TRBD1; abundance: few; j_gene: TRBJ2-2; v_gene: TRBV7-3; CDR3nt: TGTGCCAGCAGCGCCGGGACAGGGATGGACACCGGGGAGCTGTTTTTT; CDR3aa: CASSAGTGMDTGELFF